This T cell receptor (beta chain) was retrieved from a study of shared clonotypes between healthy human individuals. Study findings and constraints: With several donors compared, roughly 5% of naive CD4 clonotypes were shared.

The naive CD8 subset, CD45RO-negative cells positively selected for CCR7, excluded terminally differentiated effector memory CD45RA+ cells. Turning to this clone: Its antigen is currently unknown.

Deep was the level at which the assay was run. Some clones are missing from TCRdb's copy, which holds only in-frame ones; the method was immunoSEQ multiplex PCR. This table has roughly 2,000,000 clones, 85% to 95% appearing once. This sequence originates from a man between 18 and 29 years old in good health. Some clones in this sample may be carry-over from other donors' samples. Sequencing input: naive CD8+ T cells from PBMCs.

CDR3 sequence: CASSVGGRGGNPSYEQYF. CDR3 sequence (DNA): TGTGCCAGCAGCGTAGGGGGAAGAGGGGGCAATCCTTCCTACGAGCAGTACTTC. The V and J genes are TRBV9 and TRBJ2-7; 7 bases are shared with TRBD1. Per germline, CDR1 SGDLS and CDR2 YYNGEE. The CDR3 extends over 18 amino acids. V was pared by 0 bases and J by 1 base, with 13 bases of the junction left unmatched.